The clone carrying this T cell receptor beta chain was recorded at least ten times. Its antigen is currently unknown. The sample belongs to a study of regulatory T cells in long-lasting Graves disease. The CDR3 consists of 17 residues. Germline assignment: CDR1 LGHNT and CDR2 FRNRAP. The V end was cut by 5 bases, the J end by 1 base, with 20 bases between. Library construction for TCR beta used iRepertoire HTBI primers and Arm-PCR of CDR3 regions. Each CDR3 protein gets one entry after TCRdb re-called the multiplex PCR reads with MiXCR. The data show approximately 690,000 distinct CDR3 sequences, around 30% seen once. Stated time point: persistent/refractory GD, antithyroid drugs over 5 years with positive TRAb. PBMC RNA was the source of the TCR library. Study findings and constraints: The sample size was small, and this may have reduced accuracy. Persistent Graves' patients showed less TCR diversity than newly diagnosed ones. Clonotypes that were public and shared totalled fewer than 3,500 in persistent patients versus approximately 970 in new patients.

The chain employs TRBV12-5 and TRBJ2-5; possible D gene TRBD1, 6 bases. The material was peripheral blood mononuclear cells (PBMCs), obtained when the disease was refractory, from a patient treated with antithyroid drugs. This receptor was identified in a female donor with Graves disease. This CDR3 reads CASGPSLPEGVQETQYF. CDR3 DNA sequence: TGTGCTAGTGGTCCCTCCTTACCCGAGGGGGTCCAAGAGACCCAGTACTTC.